One T cell receptor beta chain is described in this entry. Germline V gives CDR1 SGHKS, CDR2 YYEKEE (reference sequence). With 3 bases removed from V and 5 bases from J, the gap between germline ends came to 12 bases. The CDR3 spans 13 residues. This specimen belongs to a study of identical twins. MiXCR was run by TCRdb on the 5' RACE reads, yielding one entry per CDR3 protein. The sample has about 690,000 distinct CDR3 sequences, around 20% seen once. The sample also formed part of further work on T cells expressing NK-cell markers.

The receptor was isolated from a woman aged 18 to 35 in good health. The V call is TRBV5-5, the J call TRBJ2-7, with D possibly being TRBD1 (6 bases). Material for sequencing was PBMCs. CDR3 in amino acids: CASSSRSGDEQYF. The CDR3 DNA is TGTGCCAGCAGCTCGCGATCAGGGGACGAGCAGTACTTC.